The clone carrying this T cell receptor beta chain was counted between two and nine times. The record originates from a study of blood T cell repertoires in COVID-19. Germline CDR1 and CDR2: SGDLS and YYNGEE. CDR3 length equals 15 residues. V lost 0 bases and J lost 0, with 4 bases in between. TCRdb keeps only in-frame clones here, not all; method: immunoSEQ multiplex PCR. Of some 250,000 clones listed, approximately 81% are singletons. The rearrangement links TRBV9 to TRBJ2-6; D remains ambiguous. Sequencing was performed on peripheral blood. This receptor was obtained from a man aged 55 to 70 with acute or convalescent COVID-19. For the CDR3, the DNA is TGTGCCAGCAGCGTAGTCGGCTCTGGGGCCAACGTCCTGACTTTC. Protein product: CASSVVGSGANVLTF.